Included here is one T cell receptor beta chain sequence, with context. The data stem from a study of blood T cell repertoires in COVID-19. The wider study: Specimens from acute and convalescent COVID-19 originated in the United States, Italy and Spain. PBMCs, B-cell-depleted T cells, or T cells provided the cDNA or gDNA that made up the material.

The length of the CDR3 is 13 residues. CDR1 is SEHNR and CDR2 is FQNEAQ in the germline V gene (reference sequence). The V and J ends lost 6 bases and 4 bases respectively, with 9 bases between them. In the original analysis: Reference gene primer amplification gave nucleated cell count estimates. Clones were read by immunoSEQ multiplex PCR, and TCRdb kept only the in-frame ones, dropping some. V and J calls and clone size follow that table, whereas D and trimming were derived from the DNA. The sample gives some 190,000 clones, 70% to 90% of which show up once; 5.5% to 7% is in the top ten. The specimen sequenced was peripheral blood. J is TRBJ1-4 and V is TRBV7-9; D gene ambiguous. The receptor was derived from a woman in her forties who had recovered from COVID-19. The CDR3 region has the DNA TGTGCCAGCAGTAGCTCCTATAATGAAAAACTGTTTTTT. Translation gives CASSSSYNEKLFF. Using reference TRBV7-9 and TRBJ1-4 for the parts outside the CDR3, the full variable domain is DTGVSQNPRHKITKRGQNVTFRCDPISEHNRLYWYRQTLGQGPEFLTYFQNEAQLEKSRLLSDRFSAERPKGSFSTLEIQRTEQGDSAMYLCASSSSYNEKLFFGSGTQLSVL.